Listed below are T cell receptor beta chains from one sample, sequenced in a study of cytomegalovirus exposure and HLA in healthy donors. TCRdb's table, derived via immunoSEQ multiplex PCR, lists solely in-frame clones and lacks some. The sample yields roughly 170,000 clones, roughly 80% seen once. The sample consisted of PBMCs. These receptors were collected from a man between 18 and 29 years old in good health and CMV-seronegative. Each CDR3 is given with its conserved first and last residue. The D gene is left open where the match is weak. Clone size is stated in some rows and not others, as once, few, many or a class when expanded.

CDR3 length: 13
J gene: TRBJ2-7
V gene: TRBV28
D gene: -
clone size: -
CDR3 DNA: TGTGCCAGCACAGGACACAACTCCTACGAGCAGTACTTC
CDR3 protein: CASTGHNSYEQYF

CDR3 length: 13
J gene: TRBJ2-3
V gene: TRBV6-6
D gene: TRBD2
clone size: -
CDR3 DNA: TGTGCCAGCCTAGGGTGGGGAGGGAGGGCGCAGTATTTT
CDR3 protein: CASLGWGGRAQYF

CDR3 length: 14
J gene: TRBJ2-7
V gene: TRBV9
D gene: TRBD1
clone size: -
CDR3 DNA: TGTGCCAGCAGCGTAGGGGACAGGAACTACGAGCAGTACTTC
CDR3 protein: CASSVGDRNYEQYF

CDR3 length: 16
J gene: TRBJ1-3
V gene: TRBV5-4
D gene: -
clone size: once
CDR3 DNA: TGTGCCAGCAGCACCTTAGACAGCAATCGTGGAAACACCATATATTTT
CDR3 protein: CASSTLDSNRGNTIYF

CDR3 length: 16
J gene: TRBJ2-2
V gene: TRBV4-1
D gene: TRBD2
clone size: -
CDR3 DNA: TGCGCCAGCAGCCTTGGGACTAGCGGGGTCACCGGGGAGCTGTTTTTT
CDR3 protein: CASSLGTSGVTGELFF

CDR3 length: 14
J gene: TRBJ2-1
V gene: TRBV7-9
D gene: TRBD2
clone size: -
CDR3 DNA: TGTGCCAGCGGCGGACTAGCGAGGGGCGATGAGCAGTTCTTC
CDR3 protein: CASGGLARGDEQFF

CDR3 length: 11
J gene: TRBJ1-4
V gene: TRBV6-1
D gene: -
clone size: few
CDR3 DNA: TGTGCCAGCAGCCCTTATGAAAAACTGTTTTTT
CDR3 protein: CASSPYEKLFF

CDR3 length: 13
J gene: TRBJ2-7
V gene: TRBV6-6
D gene: TRBD1
clone size: -
CDR3 DNA: TGTGCCAGCAGTTCAGGACAGGGCTACGAGCAGTACTTC
CDR3 protein: CASSSGQGYEQYF

CDR3 length: 18
J gene: TRBJ1-3
V gene: TRBV4-1
D gene: -
clone size: -
CDR3 DNA: TGCGCCAGCAGAGCCATCAGGGACACAAACCGCTCTGGAAACACCATATATTTT
CDR3 protein: CASRAIRDTNRSGNTIYF

CDR3 length: 15
J gene: TRBJ2-7
V gene: TRBV6-5
D gene: TRBD1
clone size: -
CDR3 DNA: TGTGCCAGCAGTTATTTGGGACAGGGGAGTACCGAGCAGTACTTC
CDR3 protein: CASSYLGQGSTEQYF

CDR3 length: 13
J gene: TRBJ1-2
V gene: TRBV27
D gene: -
clone size: -
CDR3 DNA: TGTGCCAGCAGTGCGTACAGGTTCAATGGCTACACCTTC
CDR3 protein: CASSAYRFNGYTF

CDR3 length: 14
J gene: TRBJ2-3
V gene: TRBV10-3
D gene: TRBD2
clone size: -
CDR3 DNA: TGTGCCAGCCTGGCGGGGGGACGCACAGATACGCAGTATTTT
CDR3 protein: CASLAGGRTDTQYF

CDR3 length: 13
J gene: TRBJ2-7
V gene: TRBV7-9
D gene: TRBD1
clone size: -
CDR3 DNA: TGTGCCAGCAGCTTGATTGGGACAGACGAGCAGTACTTC
CDR3 protein: CASSLIGTDEQYF

CDR3 length: 14
J gene: TRBJ2-1
V gene: TRBV2
D gene: TRBD2
clone size: -
CDR3 DNA: TGTGCCAGCAGAGGGACTAGCGGCGTCAATGAGCAGTTCTTC
CDR3 protein: CASRGTSGVNEQFF

CDR3 length: 16
J gene: TRBJ1-1
V gene: TRBV5-6
D gene: TRBD1
clone size: -
CDR3 DNA: TGTGCCAGCAGACCGGGACAGGGGTCCCTGAACACTGAAGCTTTCTTT
CDR3 protein: CASRPGQGSLNTEAFF

CDR3 length: 16
J gene: TRBJ1-2
V gene: TRBV4-1
D gene: -
clone size: -
CDR3 DNA: TGCGCCAGCAGCCAAGTTGGTACAGGGTTGAACTATGGCTACACCTTC
CDR3 protein: CASSQVGTGLNYGYTF

CDR3 length: 15
J gene: TRBJ2-4
V gene: TRBV6-6
D gene: -
clone size: -
CDR3 DNA: TGTGCCAGCAGTTATCAGGGGATAGCCAAAAACATTCAGTACTTC
CDR3 protein: CASSYQGIAKNIQYF

CDR3 length: 13
J gene: TRBJ1-1
V gene: TRBV5-1
D gene: -
clone size: -
CDR3 DNA: TGCGCCAGCAGCCTGGGGGGCAGCACTGAAGCTTTCTTT
CDR3 protein: CASSLGGSTEAFF

CDR3 length: 19
J gene: TRBJ2-1
V gene: TRBV7-6
D gene: TRBD2
clone size: -
CDR3 DNA: TGTGCCAGCAGACCCCGGGGGGTTGAGGCGGGGAGCTCCTACAATGAGCAGTTCTTC
CDR3 protein: CASRPRGVEAGSSYNEQFF

CDR3 length: 11
J gene: TRBJ1-2
V gene: TRBV7-2
D gene: -
clone size: few
CDR3 DNA: TGTGCCAGCAGCTTAGCGGTGCCGTTGGCATTC
CDR3 protein: CASSLAVPLAF

CDR3 length: 17
J gene: TRBJ2-3
V gene: TRBV4-1
D gene: TRBD2
clone size: -
CDR3 DNA: TGCGCCAGCAGTCGGACCTATTTAGCGGGAGTAACAGATACGCAGTATTTT
CDR3 protein: CASSRTYLAGVTDTQYF

CDR3 length: 17
J gene: TRBJ2-1
V gene: TRBV19
D gene: -
clone size: -
CDR3 DNA: TGTGCCAGTAGTATGTTAGCAGGCAGGGGATGGTTCGTAGAGCAGTTCTTC
CDR3 protein: CASSMLAGRGWFVEQFF

CDR3 length: 12
J gene: TRBJ2-7
V gene: TRBV27
D gene: TRBD1
clone size: -
CDR3 DNA: TGTGCCGCAGGGGGCGCCCCCTACGAGCAGTACTTC
CDR3 protein: CAAGGAPYEQYF

CDR3 length: 14
J gene: TRBJ2-1
V gene: TRBV6-6
D gene: TRBD2
clone size: -
CDR3 DNA: TGTGCCAGCAGTACTAGCGGGGGGGCAAATGAGCAGTTCTTC
CDR3 protein: CASSTSGGANEQFF

CDR3 length: 16
J gene: TRBJ1-2
V gene: TRBV4-1
D gene: TRBD1
clone size: -
CDR3 DNA: TGCGCCAGCAGCCAAGAGGGACAGTCTAGGAACTATGGCTACACCTTC
CDR3 protein: CASSQEGQSRNYGYTF

CDR3 length: 19
J gene: TRBJ2-2
V gene: TRBV12-5
D gene: TRBD2
clone size: -
CDR3 DNA: TGTGCTAGTGGTTTCCAGTTGGGAGCTAGCGGGAGTGGCACCGGGGAGCTGTTTTTT
CDR3 protein: CASGFQLGASGSGTGELFF

CDR3 length: 11
J gene: TRBJ2-7
V gene: TRBV7-9
D gene: -
clone size: -
CDR3 DNA: TGTGCCAGCACCAATGTCTACGAGCAGTACTTC
CDR3 protein: CASTNVYEQYF

CDR3 length: 11
J gene: TRBJ1-2
V gene: TRBV29-1
D gene: -
clone size: -
CDR3 DNA: TGCAGCGCCAGACTTGACTATGGCTACACCTTC
CDR3 protein: CSARLDYGYTF

CDR3 length: 12
J gene: TRBJ2-7
V gene: TRBV7-8
D gene: -
clone size: -
CDR3 DNA: TGTGCCAGCAGCCTTTACTCCTACGAGCAGTACTTC
CDR3 protein: CASSLYSYEQYF

CDR3 length: 16
J gene: TRBJ2-6
V gene: TRBV7-9
D gene: -
clone size: -
CDR3 DNA: TGTGCCAGCAGCTTACGGGGGGCGAATGGGGCCAACGTCCTGACTTTC
CDR3 protein: CASSLRGANGANVLTF

CDR3 length: 12
J gene: TRBJ2-7
V gene: TRBV27
D gene: -
clone size: once
CDR3 DNA: TGTGCCAGCAGTGGCTCCGGGTGGAGGCAGTACTTC
CDR3 protein: CASSGSGWRQYF

CDR3 length: 16
J gene: TRBJ2-5
V gene: TRBV6-5
D gene: TRBD2
clone size: -
CDR3 DNA: TGTGCCAGCAGTTACGAGATAGCGGGAGTTCAAGAGACCCAGTACTTC
CDR3 protein: CASSYEIAGVQETQYF

CDR3 length: 17
J gene: TRBJ1-2
V gene: TRBV7-8
D gene: TRBD1
clone size: -
CDR3 DNA: TGTGCCAGCAGCGTAAGACAGGGGGACGAAATTAACTATGGCTACACCTTC
CDR3 protein: CASSVRQGDEINYGYTF

CDR3 length: 13
J gene: TRBJ2-7
V gene: TRBV18
D gene: -
clone size: -
CDR3 DNA: TGTGCCAGCTCACCCCCAGGGCGATACGAGCAGTACTTC
CDR3 protein: CASSPPGRYEQYF

CDR3 length: 16
J gene: TRBJ2-7
V gene: TRBV7-9
D gene: -
clone size: -
CDR3 DNA: TGTGCCAGCAGCTTCAGGACCGCACCCGGGGCCTACGAGCAGTACTTC
CDR3 protein: CASSFRTAPGAYEQYF

CDR3 length: 15
J gene: TRBJ2-5
V gene: TRBV4-2
D gene: TRBD2
clone size: few
CDR3 DNA: TGTGCCAGCAGTGGGGGACTAGCGGAACAAGAGACCCAGTACTTC
CDR3 protein: CASSGGLAEQETQYF

CDR3 length: 17
J gene: TRBJ1-5
V gene: TRBV27
D gene: TRBD1
clone size: -
CDR3 DNA: TGTGCCAGCAGAAGGGGCGACAGGGGATGGGGCAATCAGCCCCAGCATTTT
CDR3 protein: CASRRGDRGWGNQPQHF

CDR3 length: 15
J gene: TRBJ2-7
V gene: TRBV7-2
D gene: TRBD2
clone size: -
CDR3 DNA: TGTGCCAGCAGCTCGGGACTAGCGGGAGGCTACGAGCAGTACTTC
CDR3 protein: CASSSGLAGGYEQYF

CDR3 length: 14
J gene: TRBJ2-7
V gene: TRBV10-3
D gene: -
clone size: -
CDR3 DNA: TGTGCCATCAGTGAGACACCCGATCGGGGAGAGCAGTACTTC
CDR3 protein: CAISETPDRGEQYF

CDR3 length: 15
J gene: TRBJ1-5
V gene: TRBV18
D gene: -
clone size: -
CDR3 DNA: TGTGCCAGCTCACCGGACAGAGGCGCAAATCAGCCCCAGCATTTT
CDR3 protein: CASSPDRGANQPQHF

CDR3 length: 8
J gene: TRBJ2-5
V gene: TRBV5-6
D gene: -
clone size: -
CDR3 DNA: TGTGCCAGCAGCTACGGGGACTTC
CDR3 protein: CASSYGDF

CDR3 length: 12
J gene: TRBJ2-1
V gene: TRBV5-4
D gene: -
clone size: -
CDR3 DNA: TGTGCCAGCAGCTCAGGCCGGGGTGAGCAGTTCTTC
CDR3 protein: CASSSGRGEQFF

CDR3 length: 15
J gene: TRBJ1-1
V gene: TRBV10-3
D gene: TRBD1
clone size: -
CDR3 DNA: TGTGCCATTAACGACAGGGGGCTAATGAACACTGAAGCTTTCTTT
CDR3 protein: CAINDRGLMNTEAFF

CDR3 length: 17
J gene: TRBJ2-2
V gene: TRBV5-4
D gene: TRBD1
clone size: once
CDR3 DNA: TGTGCCAGCAGCTTGCCGGGACAGGGGCCTTTGGTCGGGGAGCTGTTTTTT
CDR3 protein: CASSLPGQGPLVGELFF

CDR3 length: 13
J gene: TRBJ2-1
V gene: TRBV19
D gene: -
clone size: -
CDR3 DNA: TGTGCCAGTAGATATTTAGGGGGAAATGAGCAGTTCTTC
CDR3 protein: CASRYLGGNEQFF

CDR3 length: 14
J gene: TRBJ2-5
V gene: TRBV5-4
D gene: -
clone size: -
CDR3 DNA: TGTGCCAGCAGCTTGCCTCCCTTACAAGAGACCCAGTACTTC
CDR3 protein: CASSLPPLQETQYF